The sequence of this TCR beta chain was determined in a study of T cell responses to AZD1222 COVID-19 vaccine. As for the study in general: Second-dose groups at about 4 or about 12 weeks were pooled. Study results and caveats: Donors were chiefly white British, with a greater number of females, and clonal diversity was perhaps underestimated. At baseline, seropositivity was found in only a handful of AZD1222 recipients.

This clone was observed a handful of times. Its antigen remains unidentified. Profiled with immunoSEQ multiplex PCR; TCRdb holds only in-frame clones, not every one. The data show about 100,000 clones, more than 75% seen once. The sample was peripheral blood, taken on day 0 of AZD1222 vaccination. This receptor was obtained from an adult in good health.

CDR3 DNA sequence: TGTGCCAGCAGCGCCTTTGACAGATACTATGGCTACACCTTC. Translated, it gives CASSAFDRYYGYTF. The chain links TRBV9 to TRBJ1-2; the D gene is possibly TRBD1 (5 bases). Germline V gives CDR1 SGDLS, CDR2 YYNGEE. The CDR3 extends over 14 amino acids. Trimming removed 3 bases from V and 3 bases from J, with 12 bases in between. Using reference TRBV9 and TRBJ1-2 for the parts outside the CDR3, the full variable domain is DSGVTQTPKHLITATGQRVTLRCSPRSGDLSVYWYQQSLDQGLQFLIQYYNGEERAKGNILERFSAQQFPDLHSELNLSSLELGDSALYFCASSAFDRYYGYTFGSGTRLTVV.